The 12 T cell receptor beta chains listed next were all sequenced from one sample in a study of CD8 T cells in Susac syndrome. Random hexamers primed reverse transcription of roughly 0.45 to 1 ug RNA. One entry per CDR3 protein, called by TCRdb with MiXCR from the immunoSEQ multiplex PCR reads. This table holds 150,000 to 200,000 distinct CDR3 sequences, 75% to 95% found once. The specimen was CD4+ T cells from PBMCs. These TCRs come from a human donor with Susac syndrome.

This chain connects TRBV18 to TRBJ2-7; D tentatively fits TRBD1 or TRBD2 (5 bases each). V was clipped by 2 bases and J by 3 bases, with 11 bases between them. CDR3 size: 14 residues. Germline values: CDR1 KGHSH, CDR2 LQKENI. CDR3 residues: CASSPSWDGYEQYF. CDR3 sequence (DNA): TGTGCCAGCTCACCATCGTGGGACGGCTACGAGCAGTACTTC.

This clonotype turned up a few times. The rearrangement links TRBV4-2 to TRBJ1-1; possibly TRBD1 for D (5 bases). Trimming stripped 6 bases from V and 4 bases from J, with 15 bases between. The CDR3 consists of 14 residues. In germline, CDR1 is LGHNA, CDR2 YNFKEQ. The CDR3 is CASSPTDRPTEAFF. CDR3 sequence (DNA): TGTGCCAGCAGTCCCACAGACAGACCCACTGAAGCTTTCTTT.

The CDR3 loop reads CASSLFGQPQHF. CDR3 nucleotides: TGTGCCAGCAGCTTATTCGGGCAGCCCCAGCATTTT. The J gene is TRBJ1-5, the V gene TRBV5-6; D remains unclear. The V gene lost 2 bases and the J gene lost 7 bases, with 7 bases spanning the gap. Germline CDR1 is SGHDT and CDR2 is YYEEEE. This CDR3 has 12 residues.

The V and J genes are TRBV5-1 and TRBJ1-4, with 9 bases fitting TRBD1. The CDR3 has 13 residues. Germline values: CDR1 SGHRS, CDR2 YFSETQ. The V segment lost 4 bases and the J segment 11 bases; nucleotides outside the gene matches: 6. The CDR3 loop is CASSKGQGLKLFF. CDR3 bases: TGCGCCAGCAGCAAGGGACAGGGTCTGAAACTGTTTTTT.

This clonotype was seen more than once but under ten times. The V and J genes are TRBV6-5 and TRBJ1-2; tentatively, D is TRBD1 (6 bases). Germline V gene sequence: CDR1 MNHEY, CDR2 SVGAGI. The CDR3 extends over 14 amino acids. Trimming took off 2 bases at V and 5 bases at J, with 12 bases between the two ends. The CDR3 is CASSYQGGGYGYTF. The CDR3, as DNA: TGTGCCAGCAGTTACCAGGGAGGGGGATATGGCTACACCTTC.

This chain links TRBV28 with TRBJ2-7; D may be TRBD1 (6 bases). The CDR3 extends over 11 amino acids. Per the germline V gene, CDR1 is MDHEN and CDR2 is SYDVKM. Trimming removed 8 bases from V and 2 bases from J, with 7 bases in between. DNA for the CDR3: TGTGCCAGCCGGGACACCTACGAGCAGTACTTC. Translating gives CASRDTYEQYF. Based on the CDR3 plus reference TRBV28 and TRBJ2-7, the full variable domain is DVKVTQSSRYLVKRTGEKVFLECVQDMDHENMFWYRQDPGLGLRLIYFSYDVKMKEKGDIPEGYSVSREKKERFSLILESASTNQTSMYLCASRDTYEQYFGPGTRLTVT.

The chain joins TRBV2 to TRBJ1-2, with 9 bases that match TRBD1. Trimming cost V 4 bases and J 6 bases; bases outside gene matches: 6. The CDR3 length is 14 residues. Germline V gives CDR1 SNHLY, CDR2 FYNNEI. CDR3 residues: CASSVGQGTHGYTF. CDR3 nucleotides: TGTGCCAGCAGTGTCGGACAGGGGACCCATGGCTACACCTTC.

This clonotype appeared once. The CDR3 region is CSVTLGAYNEKLFF. The CDR3 DNA sequence: TGCAGCGTTACCCTGGGGGCTTATAATGAAAAACTGTTTTTT. J is TRBJ1-4 and V is TRBV29-1, with D tentatively TRBD1 (6 bases). V was clipped by 5 bases and J by 4 bases, with 14 bases between them. The CDR3 sequence is 14 residues long. Germline V gene lookup returns CDR1 SQVTM and CDR2 ANQGSEA. The whole variable domain, remainder taken from reference TRBV29-1 and TRBJ1-4, is SAVISQKPSRDICQRGTSLTIQCQVDSQVTMMFWYRQQPGQSLTLIATANQGSEATYESGFVIDKFPISRPNLTFSTLTVSNMSPEDSSIYLCSVTLGAYNEKLFFGSGTQLSVL.

This clonotype showed up just once. The J gene is TRBJ2-7, the V gene TRBV2; perhaps TRBD2 as D (9 bases). This CDR3 has 16 residues. V lost 6 bases and J lost 6, with 24 bases in between. Germline V gene sequence: CDR1 SNHLY, CDR2 FYNNEI. CDR3 in DNA: TGTGCCAGCAGCCAGCAGGGGGCACTAGCGGGCATCGAGCAGTACTTC. It is translated as CASSQQGALAGIEQYF.

The chain is built from TRBV7-2 and TRBJ2-2; 13 nucleotides line up with TRBD2. Trimming took 6 bases from V and 8 from J; bases not matched to a gene: 9. This CDR3 is 16 amino acids long. Germline CDR1 reads SGHTA; CDR2 reads FQGNSA. CDR3 in DNA: TGTGCCAGCAGATCCCGGACTAGCGGGAGAGCTGGGGAGCTGTTTTTT. This sequence encodes CASRSRTSGRAGELFF.

The chain uses TRBV18 and TRBJ2-7; D might be TRBD2 (7 bases). CDR1 and CDR2 from the germline V gene are KGHSH and LQKENI. The CDR3 is made up of 14 amino acids. With 4 bases removed from V and 5 bases from J, the gap between germline ends came to 15 bases. DNA for the CDR3: TGTGCCAGCTCACGGGCGGGGGCGCTTAACGAGCAGTACTTC. Translated, it gives CASSRAGALNEQYF.

The chain is built from TRBV3-1 and TRBJ1-2, with TRBD1 matching 9 bases. After removal of 2 bases from V and 6 bases from J, the junction contained 4 bases not matched to a gene. The CDR3 has 14 amino acids. Germline V CDR1 and CDR2: LGHDT, YNNKEL (reference sequence). In DNA form, the CDR3 reads TGTGCCAGCAGCCAACGGGACAGGGAGGATGGCTACACCTTC. Protein product: CASSQRDREDGYTF.